The subject of this entry is one T cell receptor (beta chain). Assay: immunoSEQ multiplex PCR; the TCRdb copy retains only in-frame clones and omits some. Of 200,000 or so clones in the sample, roughly 84% are singletons; the top ten hold under 2.5%. The CDR3 runs 15 residues. V lost 6 bases, J lost 6 bases, and 12 bases stayed unmatched. Germline-derived CDR1 and CDR2 are MNHEY and SMNVEV (reference sequence). The data stem from a study of blood T cell repertoires in COVID-19. The chain carries TRBV27 and TRBJ2-3; 7 bases agree with TRBD1. Specimen: peripheral blood. This clonotype originated in a man aged 40-50 years who had recovered from COVID-19. The CDR3 DNA reads TGTGCCAGCAGCAACAGGGGTCCGCCTGATGATACGCAGTATTTT. This gives the protein CASSNRGPPDDTQYF.